The sequence of this T cell receptor beta chain was determined in a study of OX40 agonist ivuxolimab in advanced cancers. This CDR3 is built from 15 residues. V lost 2 bases and J lost 4, with 14 bases in between. In germline, CDR1 is MNHNY, CDR2 SVGAGI (reference sequence). Profiling relied on immunoSEQ multiplex PCR, and the TCRdb table lists in-frame clones only, not all of them. The repertoire holds about 88,000 clones, with 80% to 90% as singletons. This chain uses TRBV6-6 with TRBJ1-2, with TRBD1 as a possible D gene (6 bases). The source was CD4+ or CD8+ T cells sorted from blood, collected in a trial of the OX40 agonist ivuxolimab. The sequence was obtained from an adult with an advanced solid tumor such as melanoma, head and neck, liver or kidney cancer. For the CDR3, the DNA is TGTGCCAGCAGTTACACCACAGGGAATCCCTATGGCTACACCTTC. The encoded protein is CASSYTTGNPYGYTF.